This TCR beta chain was recorded in a study of cytomegalovirus exposure and HLA in healthy donors. Study findings and constraints: In an earlier analysis, productive rearrangement rates for most beta V segments clustered near 90% or 30%. Reported results showed that the classifier diagnosed cytomegalovirus status with high specificity and sensitivity.

This clone was counted only a few times. As yet, its antigen is unknown. CDR1 and CDR2 (germline): SNHLY, FYNNEI. The CDR3 contains 14 residues. V shed 4 bases and J shed 5 bases, with 14 bases lying between them. 13 Jbeta primers and 60 Vbeta primers were used for the PCR. Repertoires were generated with immunoSEQ multiplex PCR, while TCRdb's copy carries only in-frame clones and drops some. This table holds some 200,000 clones, around a tenth found once. Healthy bone marrow donors supplied every sample. The chain uses TRBV2 and TRBJ1-1, with no clear D. The sequencing input was PBMCs. This sequence was found in a woman aged 30 to 39 in good health and CMV-seropositive. CDR3 sequence reads: CASSVEGAHTEAFF. In nucleotides, the CDR3 is TGTGCCAGCAGTGTTGAAGGAGCCCATACTGAAGCTTTCTTT.